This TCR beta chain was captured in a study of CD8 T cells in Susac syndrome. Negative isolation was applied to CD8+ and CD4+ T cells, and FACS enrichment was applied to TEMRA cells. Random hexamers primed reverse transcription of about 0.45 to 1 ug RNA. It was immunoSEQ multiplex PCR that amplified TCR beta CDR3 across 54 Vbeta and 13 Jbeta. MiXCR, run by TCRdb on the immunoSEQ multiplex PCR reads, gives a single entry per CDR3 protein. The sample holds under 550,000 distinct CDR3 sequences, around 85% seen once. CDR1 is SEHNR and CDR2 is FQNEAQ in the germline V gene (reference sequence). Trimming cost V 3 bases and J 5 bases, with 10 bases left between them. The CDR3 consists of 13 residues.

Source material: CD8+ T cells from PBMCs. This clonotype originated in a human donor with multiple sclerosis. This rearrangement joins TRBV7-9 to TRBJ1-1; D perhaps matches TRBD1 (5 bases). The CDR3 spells CASSFYWGTEAFF. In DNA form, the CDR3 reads TGTGCCAGCAGCTTTTATTGGGGGACTGAAGCTTTCTTT.